These T cell receptor beta chains were read from a single sample in a study of T cells in Graves' hyperthyroidism and ophthalmopathy. TCRdb redid the calling of the multiplex PCR reads with MiXCR, one entry per CDR3 protein. The repertoire holds roughly 750,000 distinct CDR3 sequences, with less than 20% as singletons. Sequenced sample: blood. The receptor source for this set is a man aged 18 to 30 with Graves' hyperthyroidism. The CDR3 runs from the conserved cysteine through the conserved F or W. D genes are given only for firm matches. Only some rows state a clone size, as once, few, many or a class for expanded clones.

clone size: .
D gene: TRBD2
J gene: TRBJ2-5
V gene: TRBV14
CDR3 protein: CASSRKAGSHLEETQYF
CDR3 DNA: TGTGCCAGCAGCCGAAAAGCGGGGTCCCACCTGGAGGAGACCCAGTACTTC

clone size: many
D gene: .
J gene: TRBJ2-5
V gene: TRBV13
CDR3 protein: CASSSTEETQYF
CDR3 DNA: TGTGCCAGCAGCTCAACAGAAGAGACCCAGTACTTC

clone size: few
D gene: TRBD1
J gene: TRBJ1-2
V gene: TRBV20-1
CDR3 protein: CSAGTGGAYTF
CDR3 DNA: TGCAGTGCCGGGACAGGGGGTGCCTACACCTTC

clone size: few
D gene: .
J gene: TRBJ1-5
V gene: TRBV20-1
CDR3 protein: CSASGPGVNQPQHF
CDR3 DNA: TGCAGTGCTAGTGGGCCAGGAGTCAATCAGCCCCAGCATTTT

clone size: many
D gene: .
J gene: TRBJ2-7
V gene: TRBV18
CDR3 protein: CASSSGARQVGLYEQYF
CDR3 DNA: TGTGCCAGCTCGAGCGGGGCGAGACAGGTGGGACTCTACGAGCAGTACTTC

clone size: .
D gene: .
J gene: TRBJ2-2
V gene: TRBV29-1
CDR3 protein: CSAGGRFANTGELFF
CDR3 DNA: TGCAGCGCCGGGGGGCGGTTCGCGAACACCGGGGAGCTGTTTTTT

clone size: many
D gene: TRBD2
J gene: TRBJ2-2
V gene: TRBV20-1
CDR3 protein: CSARELLAVHTGELFF
CDR3 DNA: TGCAGTGCTAGAGAGCTCCTAGCGGTACACACCGGGGAGCTGTTTTTT

clone size: many
D gene: .
J gene: TRBJ1-1
V gene: TRBV12-3/TRBV12-4
CDR3 protein: CASSRQASEAFF
CDR3 DNA: TGTGCCAGCAGTCGACAGGCGTCTGAAGCTTTCTTT

clone size: .
D gene: .
J gene: TRBJ1-5
V gene: TRBV20-1
CDR3 protein: CSASATAEAGPSNQPQHF
CDR3 DNA: TGCAGTGCTAGCGCAACCGCGGAGGCAGGGCCTAGCAATCAGCCCCAGCATTTT

clone size: many
D gene: .
J gene: TRBJ2-7
V gene: TRBV28
CDR3 protein: CASSFRGEQYF
CDR3 DNA: TGTGCCAGCAGTTTCAGGGGAGAGCAGTACTTC